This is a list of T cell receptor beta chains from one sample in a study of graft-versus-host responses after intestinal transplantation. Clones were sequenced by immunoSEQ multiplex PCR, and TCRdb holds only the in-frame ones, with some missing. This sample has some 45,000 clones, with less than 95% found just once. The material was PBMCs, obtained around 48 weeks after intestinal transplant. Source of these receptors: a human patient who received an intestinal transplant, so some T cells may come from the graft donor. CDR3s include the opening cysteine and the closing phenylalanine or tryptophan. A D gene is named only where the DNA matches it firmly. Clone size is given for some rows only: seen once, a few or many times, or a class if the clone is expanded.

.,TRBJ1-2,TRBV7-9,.,TGTGCCAGCAACACCCGTTTGGACACCTTC,CASNTRLDTF
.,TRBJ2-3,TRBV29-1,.,TGCAGCGTTTACGGACGGACCAAGGGACCAGATACGCAGTATTTT,CSVYGRTKGPDTQYF
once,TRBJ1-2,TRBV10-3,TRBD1,TGTGCCACCTTCGACCCGGAAGTAACAGGGGACAACTATAACTATGGCTACACCTTC,CATFDPEVTGDNYNYGYTF
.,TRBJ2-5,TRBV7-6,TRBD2,TGTGCCAGCAGCTTAGAGGCGGGGGACGGAGAGACCCAGTACTTC,CASSLEAGDGETQYF
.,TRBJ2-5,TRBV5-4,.,TGTGCCAGCAGCTTGACAAACCACCAAGAGACCCAGTACTTC,CASSLTNHQETQYF
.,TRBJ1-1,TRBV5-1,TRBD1,TGCGCCAGCAGCTTGGATGGGACAGGGACCCAATGGGCTTTCTTT,CASSLDGTGTQWAFF
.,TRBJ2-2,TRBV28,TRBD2,TGTGCCAGCAGTTTAGCGGGAGGGCCGAAAGCCGGGGAGCTGTTTTTT,CASSLAGGPKAGELFF
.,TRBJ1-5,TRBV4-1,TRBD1,TGCGCCAGCAGCAAGGGGGCGAGTAGCAATCAGCCCCAGCATTTT,CASSKGASSNQPQHF
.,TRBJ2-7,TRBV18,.,TGTGCCAGCTCACCAGATCTCGTAGGGTTAGCCGAGCAGTACTTC,CASSPDLVGLAEQYF
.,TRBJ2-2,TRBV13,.,TGTGCCAGCAGCTTAGTTGGCACCGGGGAGCTGTTTTTT,CASSLVGTGELFF
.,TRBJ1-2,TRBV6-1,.,TGTGCCAGCAGTAATTGGGGTTGGGACTATGGCTACACCTTC,CASSNWGWDYGYTF
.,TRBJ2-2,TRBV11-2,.,TGTGCCAGCAGCTTAGATGCGGGGACCGGGGAGCTGTTTTTT,CASSLDAGTGELFF
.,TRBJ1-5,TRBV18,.,TGTGCCAGCTCAAGAAACCTGGACGGCAATCAGCCCCAGCATTTT,CASSRNLDGNQPQHF
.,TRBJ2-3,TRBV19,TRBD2,TGTGCCAGTAGTATCCCACAGACTAGCGGCGATACGCAGTATTTT,CASSIPQTSGDTQYF
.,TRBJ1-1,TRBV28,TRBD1,TGTGCCAGCAGTTTAGGGGGGACAGGGGTTCAAACTGAAGCTTTCTTC,CASSLGGTGVQTEAFF
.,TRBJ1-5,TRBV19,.,TGTGCCAGTAGCGTACAGAATCAGCCCCAGCATTTT,CASSVQNQPQHF
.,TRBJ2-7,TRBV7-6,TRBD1,TGTGCCAGCAGCGCGCGCTCCGGGACAGGGAGCTCCTACGAGCAGTACTTC,CASSARSGTGSSYEQYF
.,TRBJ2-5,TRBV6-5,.,TGTGCCAGCAGTTACTCGACACGGGGGACCCAGTACTTC,CASSYSTRGTQYF
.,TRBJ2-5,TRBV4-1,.,TGCGCCAGCAGCCTCCTGGCCCTTCAAGAGACCCAGTACTTC,CASSLLALQETQYF
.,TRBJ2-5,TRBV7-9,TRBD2,TGTGCCAGCAGCTTATATGAGGGAGGGGAGACCCAGTACTTC,CASSLYEGGETQYF
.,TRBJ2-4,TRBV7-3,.,TGTGCCAGCAGCTTAACAGGGACCGCCAAAAACATTCAGTACTTC,CASSLTGTAKNIQYF
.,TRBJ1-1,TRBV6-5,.,TGTGCCAGCAGTTCGATTTTGGGCACTGAAGCTTTCTTT,CASSSILGTEAFF
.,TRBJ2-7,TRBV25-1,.,TGTGCCAGCAGTGATTCAGCAGGGAGTCGGCAGTACTTC,CASSDSAGSRQYF
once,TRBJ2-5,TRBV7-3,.,TGTGCCAGCAGCTCCCGTAGCCAAGAGACCCAGTACTTC,CASSSRSQETQYF
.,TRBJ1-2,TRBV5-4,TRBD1,TGTGCCAGCAGCCCAGGACAGGGGGCGCGTTCGCCGGGCTACACCTTC,CASSPGQGARSPGYTF
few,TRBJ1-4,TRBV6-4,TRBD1,TGTGCCACCCCAAAACAGGGGGAAGATGAAAAACTGTTTTTT,CATPKQGEDEKLFF
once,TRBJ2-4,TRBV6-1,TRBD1,TGTGCCAGCAGTGAGGGGACAGGGGGAAGCATTCAGTACTTC,CASSEGTGGSIQYF